Listed below are T cell receptor beta chains from one sample, sequenced in a study of monozygotic twins with inflammatory bowel disease. TCRdb reanalyzed the 5' RACE reads and collapses them to one entry per CDR3 protein, without DNA. Recorded for this sample: some 330,000 distinct CDR3 sequences. The sequencing input was blood. These receptors came from a human donor with ulcerative colitis or Crohn's disease, or a healthy co-twin of an affected twin (not recorded which). Each CDR3 is given with its conserved first and last residue.

v_gene,j_gene,CDR3aa
TRBV7-2,TRBJ2-4,CASSRGVAGGRVNIQYF
TRBV3-1,TRBJ2-7,CASSIIAGGSYEQYF
TRBV20-1,TRBJ2-1,CSARDEGGTSGRAGFNEQFF
TRBV20-1,TRBJ2-1,CSANLPGSYNEQFF
TRBV4-2,TRBJ2-1,CASSETSGRSGSQFF
TRBV20-1,TRBJ2-1,CSALRSGGPIDEQFF
TRBV6-1,TRBJ2-7,CASTLHLRLAALRGEQYF
TRBV7-2,TRBJ1-1,CASSSGGGISTEAFF
TRBV6-1,TRBJ2-3,CASTPVDRLTDTQYF
TRBV2,TRBJ2-5,CASSALGAGGQETQYF
TRBV6-4,TRBJ1-1,CASSDTDRGAEAFF
TRBV12-3/TRBV12-4,TRBJ2-3,CASSLKTFGTDTQYF
TRBV5-6,TRBJ2-7,CASSFSRKAYEQYF
TRBV28,TRBJ2-2,CASSPPGTAYGELFF
TRBV9,TRBJ2-5,CASSFEETQYF
TRBV3-1,TRBJ1-5,CASSRGVRQPQHF
TRBV5-5,TRBJ2-2,CASSTRDRSLLFTGELFF
TRBV28,TRBJ1-6,CASSLARSPLHF
TRBV4-2,TRBJ2-1,CASSPRGMSSYNEQFF
TRBV4-3,TRBJ2-2,CASSQDWLAGMNTGELFF
TRBV20-1,TRBJ2-3,CSAPGRGRRAGDTDTQYF
TRBV10-3,TRBJ2-2,CAIKTSGVNTGELFF
TRBV29-1,TRBJ1-3,CSVVRTDSGNTIYF
TRBV5-1,TRBJ2-1,CASSARNEQFF
TRBV7-3,TRBJ1-4,CASSLQGLANEKLFF
TRBV5-4,TRBJ2-1,CASNQGLGGHNEQFF
TRBV16,TRBJ2-7,CASNDRGEGYEQYF
TRBV30,TRBJ1-1,CAWKGSWTEAFF
TRBV30,TRBJ2-1,CAWLLRGLAGLQFF
TRBV18,TRBJ1-3,CASSPKTVSGNTIYF
TRBV12-3/TRBV12-4,TRBJ2-1,CASSLGREAEQFF
TRBV6-1,TRBJ1-5,CASSEHQGQPQHF
TRBV11-2,TRBJ2-3,CASSPRRTDTQYF
TRBV18,TRBJ2-2,CASSQMNTGELFF
TRBV7-2,TRBJ1-1,CASSLTGTGWVYTEAFF
TRBV20-1,TRBJ2-7,CSVPGQIYEQYF
TRBV6-1,TRBJ2-4,CASSRGGLENIQYF
TRBV2,TRBJ2-1,CASRMTSGGHHEQFF
TRBV6-2/TRBV6-3,TRBJ1-5,CASSYSGKGQPQHF
TRBV29-1,TRBJ2-6,CSVEDWGSSGANVLTF